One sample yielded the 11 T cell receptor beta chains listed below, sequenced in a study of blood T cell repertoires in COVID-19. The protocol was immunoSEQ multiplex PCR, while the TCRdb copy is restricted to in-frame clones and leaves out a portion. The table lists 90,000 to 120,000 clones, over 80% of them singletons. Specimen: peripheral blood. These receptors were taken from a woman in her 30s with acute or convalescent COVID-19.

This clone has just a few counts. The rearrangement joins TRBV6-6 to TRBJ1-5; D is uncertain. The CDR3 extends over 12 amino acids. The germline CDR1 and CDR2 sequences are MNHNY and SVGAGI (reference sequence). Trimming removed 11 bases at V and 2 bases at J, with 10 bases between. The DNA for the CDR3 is TGTGCCGCCACAGACGGCAATCAGCCCCAGCATTTT. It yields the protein CAATDGNQPQHF.

Here the CDR3 DNA reads TGTGCCAGCAAAGGGGATAACACTGAAGCTTTCTTT. Translation gives CASKGDNTEAFF. J is TRBJ1-1 and V is TRBV6-6, with D perhaps matching TRBD1 (5 bases). Germline CDR1 reads MNHNY; CDR2 reads SVGAGI (reference sequence). This CDR3 contains 12 residues. Trimming pared 7 bases from V and 2 bases from J, leaving 8 bases between.

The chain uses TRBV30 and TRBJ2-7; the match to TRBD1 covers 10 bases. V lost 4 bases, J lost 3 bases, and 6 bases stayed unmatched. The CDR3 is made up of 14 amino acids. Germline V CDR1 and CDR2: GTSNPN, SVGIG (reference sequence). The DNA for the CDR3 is TGTGCCTGGAAGACCGGGACAGGGGACTACGAGCAGTACTTC. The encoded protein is CAWKTGTGDYEQYF.

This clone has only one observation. CDR3 sequence: CASSTTGGQVYGYTF. CDR3 sequence (DNA): TGTGCCAGCAGCACTACAGGGGGCCAGGTCTATGGCTACACCTTC. The genes are TRBV28 and TRBJ1-2, with 9 nucleotides matching TRBD1. The CDR3 is made up of 15 amino acids. The V and J ends lost 6 bases and 4 bases, in that order; junction bases with no gene match: 9. CDR1 and CDR2 (germline): MDHEN, SYDVKM.

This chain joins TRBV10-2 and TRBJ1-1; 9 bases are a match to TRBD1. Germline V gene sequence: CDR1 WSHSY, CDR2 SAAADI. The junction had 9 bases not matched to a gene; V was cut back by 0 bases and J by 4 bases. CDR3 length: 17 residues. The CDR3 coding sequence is TGCGCCAGCAGTGAGTCGGGCGGAACAGGGGGCTTCACTGAAGCTTTCTTT. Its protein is CASSESGGTGGFTEAFF.

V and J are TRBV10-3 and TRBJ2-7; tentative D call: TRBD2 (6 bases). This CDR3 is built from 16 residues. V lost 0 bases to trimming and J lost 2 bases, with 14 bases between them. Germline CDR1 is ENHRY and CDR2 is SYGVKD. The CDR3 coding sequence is TGTGCCATCAGTGAGTCGACGGAGGGAAACACCTACGAGCAGTACTTC. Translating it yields CAISESTEGNTYEQYF.

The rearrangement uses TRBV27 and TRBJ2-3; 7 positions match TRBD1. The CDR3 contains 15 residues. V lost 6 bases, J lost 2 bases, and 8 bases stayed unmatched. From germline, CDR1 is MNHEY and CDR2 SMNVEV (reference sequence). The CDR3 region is CASSRRTGVTDTQYF. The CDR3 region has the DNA TGTGCCAGCAGCCGACGGACAGGAGTCACAGATACGCAGTATTTT.

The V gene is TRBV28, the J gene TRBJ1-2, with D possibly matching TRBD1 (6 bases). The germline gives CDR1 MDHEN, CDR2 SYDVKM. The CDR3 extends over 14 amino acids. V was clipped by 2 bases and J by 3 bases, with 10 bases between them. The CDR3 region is CASSLTGIHYGYTF. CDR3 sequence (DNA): TGTGCCAGCAGTTTAACAGGGATTCACTATGGCTACACCTTC.

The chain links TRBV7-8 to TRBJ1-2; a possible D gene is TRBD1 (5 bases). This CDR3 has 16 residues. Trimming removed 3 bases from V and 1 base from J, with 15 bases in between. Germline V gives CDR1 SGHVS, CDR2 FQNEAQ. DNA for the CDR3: TGTGCCAGCAGCTTCATGGGGGGGGAAATTAACTATGGCTACACCTTC. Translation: CASSFMGGEINYGYTF.

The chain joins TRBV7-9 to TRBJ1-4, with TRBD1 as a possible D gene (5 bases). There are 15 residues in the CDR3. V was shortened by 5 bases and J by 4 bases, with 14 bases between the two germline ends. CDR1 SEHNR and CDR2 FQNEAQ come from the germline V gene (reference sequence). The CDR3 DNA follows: TGTGCCAGCAGCAGAGACAGAGCCCATAATGAAAAACTGTTTTTT. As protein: CASSRDRAHNEKLFF. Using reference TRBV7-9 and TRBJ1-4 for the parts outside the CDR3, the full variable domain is DTGVSQNPRHKITKRGQNVTFRCDPISEHNRLYWYRQTLGQGPEFLTYFQNEAQLEKSRLLSDRFSAERPKGSFSTLEIQRTEQGDSAMYLCASSRDRAHNEKLFFGSGTQLSVL.

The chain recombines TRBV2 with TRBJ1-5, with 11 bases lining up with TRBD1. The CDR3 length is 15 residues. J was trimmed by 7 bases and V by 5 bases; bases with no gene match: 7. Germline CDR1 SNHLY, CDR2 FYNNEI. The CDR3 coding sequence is TGTGCCAGCAGTTTTGGGACAGGGGGTCAGCAGCCCCAGCATTTT. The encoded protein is CASSFGTGGQQPQHF. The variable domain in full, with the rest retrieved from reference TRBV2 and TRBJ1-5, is EPEVTQTPSHQVTQMGQEVILRCVPISNHLYFYWYRQILGQKVEFLVSFYNNEISEKSEIFDDQFSVERPDGSNFTLKIRSTKLEDSAMYFCASSFGTGGQQPQHFGDGTRLSIL.